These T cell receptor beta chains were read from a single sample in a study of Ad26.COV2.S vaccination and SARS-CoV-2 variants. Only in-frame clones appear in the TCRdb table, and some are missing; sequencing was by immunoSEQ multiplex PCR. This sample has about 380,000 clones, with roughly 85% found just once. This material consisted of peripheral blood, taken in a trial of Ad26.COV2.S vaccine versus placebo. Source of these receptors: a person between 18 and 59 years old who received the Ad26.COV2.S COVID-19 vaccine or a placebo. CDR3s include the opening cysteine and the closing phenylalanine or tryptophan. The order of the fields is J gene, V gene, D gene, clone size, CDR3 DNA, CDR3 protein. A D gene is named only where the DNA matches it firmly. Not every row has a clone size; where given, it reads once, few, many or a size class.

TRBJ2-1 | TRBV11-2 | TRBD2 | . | TGTGCCAGCAGCCCCGCGGGAGCGGGGATCCACAATGAGCAGTTCTTC | CASSPAGAGIHNEQFF
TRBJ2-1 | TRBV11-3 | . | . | TGTGCCAGCAGACCCGACCCCACTTCCTACAATGAGCAGTTCTTC | CASRPDPTSYNEQFF
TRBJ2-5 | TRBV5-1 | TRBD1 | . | TGCGCCAGCAGCACCGGGACAGCCCGAAAAGAGACCCAGTACTTC | CASSTGTARKETQYF
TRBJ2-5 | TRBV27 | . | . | TGTGCCAGCAGTTTATCGAAGGGAACGGAGACCCAGTACTTC | CASSLSKGTETQYF
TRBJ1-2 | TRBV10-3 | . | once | TGTGCCATCAGTGACCAGTCCAACTATGGCTACACCTTC | CAISDQSNYGYTF
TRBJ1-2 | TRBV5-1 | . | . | TGCGCCAGCAGCTTGGGTCGTTATATGGAGAGGGACTATGGCTACACCTTC | CASSLGRYMERDYGYTF
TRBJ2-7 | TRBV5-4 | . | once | TGTGCCAGCAGCCCCTGGCCGGCCTACGAGCAGTACTTC | CASSPWPAYEQYF
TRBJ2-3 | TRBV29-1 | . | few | TGCAGCGTTGTAAAAGGGGCGGCCGTGACAGATACGCAGTATTTT | CSVVKGAAVTDTQYF
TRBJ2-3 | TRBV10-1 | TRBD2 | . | TGCGCCAGCAGCAGAGCGGGAAGATTATCAGATACGCAGTATTTT | CASSRAGRLSDTQYF
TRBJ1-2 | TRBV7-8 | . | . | TGTGCCAGCAGCTTAGTCCCCGGGGGTTATGGCTACACCTTC | CASSLVPGGYGYTF
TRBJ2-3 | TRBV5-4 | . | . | TGTGCCAGCAGCTTAGGCGGGCGCGGAACAGATACGCAGTATTTT | CASSLGGRGTDTQYF
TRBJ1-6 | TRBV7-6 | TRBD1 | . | TGTGCCAGCAGCTTGACAGGGGGCTCGGGGTATTCACCCCTCCACTTT | CASSLTGGSGYSPLHF
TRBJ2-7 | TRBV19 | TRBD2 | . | TGTGCCAGTAGTATAACTAGCGGGGGCTCCTACGAGCAGTACTTC | CASSITSGGSYEQYF
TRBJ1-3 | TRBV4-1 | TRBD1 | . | TGCGCCAGCAGCCAAGAGGTTAGGGGGCACGGAAACACCATATATTTT | CASSQEVRGHGNTIYF
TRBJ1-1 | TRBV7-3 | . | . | TGTGCCAGCTCCCAGGGTCGGGACACTGAAGCTTTCTTT | CASSQGRDTEAFF
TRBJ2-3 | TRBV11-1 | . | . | TGTGCCAGCAGCTTAGGAGAGGCAGGGCCCGATACGCAGTATTTT | CASSLGEAGPDTQYF
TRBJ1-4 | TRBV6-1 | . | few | TGTGCCAGCAGTGACGGCCCGCGGGCAGGTGAAAAACTGTTTTTT | CASSDGPRAGEKLFF
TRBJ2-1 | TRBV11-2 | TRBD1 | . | TGTGCCAGCAGCTCAAGAGACAGGGGCTACAATGAGCAGTTCTTC | CASSSRDRGYNEQFF
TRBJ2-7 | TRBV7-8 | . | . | TGTGCCAGCAGCCACGGAAGTTACGAGCAGTACTTC | CASSHGSYEQYF
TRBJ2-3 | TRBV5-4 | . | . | TGTGCCAGCAGTCCCGGCCCTACCCCGGATACGCAGTATTTT | CASSPGPTPDTQYF
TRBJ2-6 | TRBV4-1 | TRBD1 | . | TGCGCCAGCAGCCCCCGGGGGACAGGGACATCAGGGGCCAACGTCCTGACTTTC | CASSPRGTGTSGANVLTF
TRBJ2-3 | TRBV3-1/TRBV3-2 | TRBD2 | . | TGTGCCAGCAGCCAAGCCGGGGCTAGCGGGAGGTTGACAGATACGCAGTATTTT | CASSQAGASGRLTDTQYF
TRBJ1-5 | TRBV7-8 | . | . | TGTGCCAGCAGCTTAAAGGGGAGTGCCGCTCAGCCCCAGCATTTT | CASSLKGSAAQPQHF
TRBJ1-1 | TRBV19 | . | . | TGTGCCACCCGACCCGGGGGGGCTGAAGCTTTCTTT | CATRPGGAEAFF
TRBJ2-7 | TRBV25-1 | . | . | TGTGCCAGCAGTGGAGAGTACGAGCAGTACTTC | CASSGEYEQYF
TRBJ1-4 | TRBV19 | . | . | TGTGCCAGTAGTCTCAACAGGGCAACTAATGAAAAACTGTTTTTT | CASSLNRATNEKLFF
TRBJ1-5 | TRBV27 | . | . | TGTGCCAGCAGTTCGCAGGGAGTCCAGCCCCAGCATTTT | CASSSQGVQPQHF
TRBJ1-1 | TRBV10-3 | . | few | TGTGCCATCAGTGATGGGGACGGGGGAACTGAAGCTTTCTTT | CAISDGDGGTEAFF
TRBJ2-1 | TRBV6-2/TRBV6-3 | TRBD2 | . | TGTGCCAGCACCCCTTGGAGTAGCGGGGGATACAATGAGCAGTTCTTC | CASTPWSSGGYNEQFF
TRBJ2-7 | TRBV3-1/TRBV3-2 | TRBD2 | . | TGTGCCAGCAGCCAACCGGGACTAGCGGACTACGAGCAGTACTTC | CASSQPGLADYEQYF
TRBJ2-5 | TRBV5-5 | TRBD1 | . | TGTGCCAGCAGAGCTCAGGGGGCGGAGACCCAGTACTTC | CASRAQGAETQYF
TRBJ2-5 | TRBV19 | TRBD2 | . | TGTGCCAGTAGGGGACTAGCGGGAGGAGAGGAGACCCAGTACTTC | CASRGLAGGEETQYF
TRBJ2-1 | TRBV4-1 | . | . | TGCGCCAGCAGCCTTCCCCTCCGAGGCCCCTACAATGAGCAGTTCTTC | CASSLPLRGPYNEQFF
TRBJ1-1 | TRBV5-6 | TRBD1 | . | TGTGCCAGCAGAGGGGCAGGGGGGAACACTGAAGCTTTCTTT | CASRGAGGNTEAFF
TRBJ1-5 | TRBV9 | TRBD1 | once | TGTGCCAGCAGCGGATCGACAGGGGAAAGGGATCAGCCCCAGCATTTT | CASSGSTGERDQPQHF
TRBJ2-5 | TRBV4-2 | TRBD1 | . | TGTGCCAGCAGCCAAGATCATGGGACAGGGGGTGAGACCCAGTACTTC | CASSQDHGTGGETQYF
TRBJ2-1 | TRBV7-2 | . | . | TGTGCCAGCAGCCCGTCGGGCGGGGAGCAGTTCTTC | CASSPSGGEQFF
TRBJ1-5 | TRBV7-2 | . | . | TGTGCCAGCAGCTTAGCGGCCCGCAATCAGCCCCAGCATTTT | CASSLAARNQPQHF
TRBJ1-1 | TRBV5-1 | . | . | TGCGCCAGCAGCTTGGCAACTGGGGTTGGCACTGAAGCTTTCTTT | CASSLATGVGTEAFF
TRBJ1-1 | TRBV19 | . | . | TGTGCCAGCAGCCGTAGTGGAGTAGCCACTGAAGCTTTCTTT | CASSRSGVATEAFF
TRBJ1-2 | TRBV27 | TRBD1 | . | TGTGCCAGCAGTTTACGGGGACAGTATGGCTACACCTTC | CASSLRGQYGYTF
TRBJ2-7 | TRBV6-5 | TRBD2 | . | TGTGCCAGCAGTTACGGGGCAGGGAGGGCCTACGAGCAGTACTTC | CASSYGAGRAYEQYF
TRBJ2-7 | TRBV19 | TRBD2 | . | TGTGCCAGTAAACGCGGGGGGGCGCACGAGCAGTACTTC | CASKRGGAHEQYF
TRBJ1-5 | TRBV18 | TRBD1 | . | TGTGCCAGCTCACCACGGGGACAGAACAATCAGCCCCAGCATTTT | CASSPRGQNNQPQHF
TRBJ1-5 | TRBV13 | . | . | TGTGCCAGCAGCCACAGCAGTGCATGGGGGGCTGATGGCGGCAATCAGCCCCAGCATTTT | CASSHSSAWGADGGNQPQHF
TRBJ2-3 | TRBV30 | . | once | TGTGCCTGGAGCTTCACAGATACGCAGTATTTT | CAWSFTDTQYF
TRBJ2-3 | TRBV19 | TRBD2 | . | TGTGCCAGTAGTCCAGGACTAGCGGGAGGGCCGGGAGATACGCAGTATTTT | CASSPGLAGGPGDTQYF
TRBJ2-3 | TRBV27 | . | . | TGTGCCAGCAGCCACTCCCCCACAGATACGCAGTATTTT | CASSHSPTDTQYF
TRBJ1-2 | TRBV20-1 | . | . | TGCAGTGGGCCGCTAGGCTATGGCTACACCTTC | CSGPLGYGYTF
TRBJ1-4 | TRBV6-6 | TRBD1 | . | TGTGCCAGCACCAACACCCGACAGGGGACTAATGAAAAACTGTTTTTT | CASTNTRQGTNEKLFF
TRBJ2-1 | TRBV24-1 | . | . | TGTGCCACCAGTAGCCATTATGAGCAGTTCTTC | CATSSHYEQFF
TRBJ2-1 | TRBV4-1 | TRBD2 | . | TGCGCCAGCAGCCGGGGACTAGCGAGCAAGCAGTTCTTC | CASSRGLASKQFF
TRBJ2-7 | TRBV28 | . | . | TGTGCCAGTAGCTCCGGGGGACACGAGCAGTACTTC | CASSSGGHEQYF
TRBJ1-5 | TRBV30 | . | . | TGTGCCTGGAGTGTCAACAGGGCCCAGCCCCAGCATTTT | CAWSVNRAQPQHF
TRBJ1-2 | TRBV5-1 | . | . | TGCGCCAGCAGCTTTTCGGGACCAAACTATGGCTACACCTTC | CASSFSGPNYGYTF
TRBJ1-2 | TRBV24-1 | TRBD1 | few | TGTGCCACCAGTGATCCCCGGGACAGGGTCGTAAGGTATGGCTACACCTTC | CATSDPRDRVVRYGYTF
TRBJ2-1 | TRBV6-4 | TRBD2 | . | TGTGCCAGCAGCCGCGCCCCTTATAGCGGGAGGGCCGGTGGCAATGAGCAGTTCTTC | CASSRAPYSGRAGGNEQFF
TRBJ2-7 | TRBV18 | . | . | TGTGCCAGCTCACCACAAAGCGAGATCTACGAGCAGTACTTC | CASSPQSEIYEQYF